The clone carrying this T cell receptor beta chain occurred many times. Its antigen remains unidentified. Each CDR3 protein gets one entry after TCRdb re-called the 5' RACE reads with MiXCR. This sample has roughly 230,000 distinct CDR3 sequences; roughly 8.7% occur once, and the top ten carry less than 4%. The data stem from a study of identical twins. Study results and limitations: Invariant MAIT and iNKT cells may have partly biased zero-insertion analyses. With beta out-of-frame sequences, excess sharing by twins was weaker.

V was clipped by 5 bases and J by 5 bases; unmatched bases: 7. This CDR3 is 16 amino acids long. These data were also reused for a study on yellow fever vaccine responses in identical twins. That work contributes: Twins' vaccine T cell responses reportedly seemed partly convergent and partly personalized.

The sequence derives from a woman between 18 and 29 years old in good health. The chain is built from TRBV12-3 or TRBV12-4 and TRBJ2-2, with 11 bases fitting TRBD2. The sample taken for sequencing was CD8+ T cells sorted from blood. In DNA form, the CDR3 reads TGTGCCAGCAGTCCTCAGACTAGCGGGATTACCGGGGAGCTGTTTTTT. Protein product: CASSPQTSGITGELFF.